This TCR beta chain is from a study of OX40 agonist ivuxolimab in advanced cancers. This clone has only a few counts. Its antigen is as yet unknown. Findings and caveats of the study: Among the nonresponders, some also had low normalized T-cell clonal expansion. Expanded clones were, on average, more numerous among CD8+ T cells than CD4+.

Trimming at V came to 5 bases and at J to 4 bases, leaving 9 bases not matched to a gene. The CDR3 extends over 16 amino acids. The germline V gene encodes CDR1 SGHAT and CDR2 FQDESV (reference sequence). Sequenced by immunoSEQ multiplex PCR; TCRdb stores in-frame clones only, minus some. The sample contains some 25,000 clones, 65% to 90% of which appear only once. This clonotype originated in an adult with an advanced solid tumor such as melanoma, head and neck, liver or kidney cancer. The V call is TRBV11-1, the J call TRBJ2-1; TRBD1 matches 9 bases. The specimen was CD4+ or CD8+ T cells sorted from blood, collected in a trial of the OX40 agonist ivuxolimab. The CDR3 coding sequence is TGTGCCAGCAGCGATAGTCTGGGACAGGGATACAATGAGCAGTTCTTC. Translation gives CASSDSLGQGYNEQFF.